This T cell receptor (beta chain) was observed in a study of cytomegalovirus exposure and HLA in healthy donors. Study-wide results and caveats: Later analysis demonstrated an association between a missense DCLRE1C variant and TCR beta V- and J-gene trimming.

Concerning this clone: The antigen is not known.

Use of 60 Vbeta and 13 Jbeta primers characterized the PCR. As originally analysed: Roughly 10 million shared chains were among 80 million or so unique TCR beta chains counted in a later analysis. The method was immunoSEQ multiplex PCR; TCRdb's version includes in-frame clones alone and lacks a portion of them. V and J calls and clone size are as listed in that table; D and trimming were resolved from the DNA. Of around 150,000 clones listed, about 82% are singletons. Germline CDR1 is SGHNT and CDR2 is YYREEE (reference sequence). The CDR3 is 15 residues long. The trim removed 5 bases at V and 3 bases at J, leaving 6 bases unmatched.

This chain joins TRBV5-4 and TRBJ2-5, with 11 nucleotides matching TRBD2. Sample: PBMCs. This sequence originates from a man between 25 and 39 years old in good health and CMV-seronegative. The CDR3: CASSTPTSGEETQYF. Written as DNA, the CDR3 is TGTGCCAGCAGTACGCCGACTAGCGGGGAAGAGACCCAGTACTTC. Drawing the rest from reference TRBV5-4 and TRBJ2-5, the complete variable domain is ETGVTQSPTHLIKTRGQQVTLRCSSQSGHNTVSWYQQALGQGPQFIFQYYREEENGRGNFPPRFSGLQFPNYSSELNVNALELDDSALYLCASSTPTSGEETQYFGPGTRLLVL.